The 31 T cell receptor beta chains in this list originate from one sample, sequenced in a study of shared clonotypes between healthy human individuals. The assay was immunoSEQ multiplex PCR, and TCRdb's table has in-frame clones only and misses some. The data show about 660,000 clones, under 80% seen once. The sample taken for sequencing was memory CD4+ T cells sorted from blood. Documented subset: CD45RA-negative fraction. The receptors originated from a woman aged 25 to 39 in good health.

This clone was counted at least ten times. The rearrangement links TRBV6-6 to TRBJ2-7; TRBD1 aligns across 8 bases. Germline V gene lookup returns CDR1 MNHNY and CDR2 SVGAGI (reference sequence). The ends lost 9 bases at V and 3 bases at J; junction bases unmatched: 7. The length of the CDR3 is 13 residues. Here the CDR3 DNA reads TGTGCCAGTTACTCCGGGACAGGCTACGAGCAGTACTTC. Translated: CASYSGTGYEQYF.

The chain links TRBV5-1 to TRBJ2-2; 14 bases align to TRBD2. This CDR3 is 18 amino acids long. The germline CDR1 and CDR2 sequences are SGHRS and YFSETQ. J was trimmed by 4 bases and V by 7 bases; bases with no gene match: 12. CDR3 DNA sequence: TGCGCCAGCTCATCTCCCGGGACTAGCGGGAGAGCCACCGGGGAGCTGTTTTTT. It codes for CASSSPGTSGRATGELFF.

The chain combines TRBV15 with TRBJ1-5, with D possibly matching TRBD1 (5 bases). V was shortened by 3 bases and J by 0 bases, with 21 bases between the two germline ends. CDR1 and CDR2 from the germline V gene are LNHNV and YYDKDF (reference sequence). The CDR3 contains 19 residues. The CDR3 sequence is CATSSRDGKSFYSNQPQHF. CDR3 bases: TGTGCCACCAGCAGCAGGGACGGAAAGTCCTTCTATAGCAATCAGCCCCAGCATTTT.

This chain uses TRBV4-2 with TRBJ2-1; 8 bases line up with TRBD2. Germline values: CDR1 LGHNA, CDR2 YNFKEQ. J lost 4 bases, V lost 1 base, and 9 bases had no gene match. The CDR3 loop spans 17 amino acids. CDR3 amino acids: CASSQVSSGLAYNEQFF. CDR3 DNA sequence: TGTGCCAGCAGCCAAGTAAGTAGTGGACTAGCTTACAATGAGCAGTTCTTC.

This rearrangement joins TRBV6-5 to TRBJ2-7; D is ambiguous. Germline assignment: CDR1 MNHEY and CDR2 SVGAGI. The ends were cut back, 5 bases at V and 3 bases at J, with 14 bases in the middle. The CDR3 contains 14 residues. The CDR3 sequence: CASSASGRIYEQYF. DNA of the CDR3: TGTGCCAGCAGTGCGTCGGGTCGGATCTACGAGCAGTACTTC.

The J gene is TRBJ2-7, the V gene TRBV30; D is perhaps TRBD1 (6 bases). There are 11 residues in the CDR3. Trimming shortened V by 8 bases and J by 2 bases, and 10 bases separated the two germline ends. CDR1 is GTSNPN and CDR2 is SVGIG in the germline V gene (reference sequence). In DNA form, the CDR3 reads TGTGCCACAGGGACCCCCTACGAGCAGTACTTC. Protein: CATGTPYEQYF.

V is TRBV12-5 and J is TRBJ2-1, with 7 positions matching TRBD1. The CDR3 totals 13 residues. The V and J ends lost 9 bases and 2 bases, in that order; junction bases with no gene match: 4. CDR1 and CDR2 from the germline V gene are LGHNT and FRNRAP. CDR3 DNA: TGTGCTAGCCTAGGGGGCCCCTACAATGAGCAGTTCTTC. Its protein is CASLGGPYNEQFF.

The CDR3 DNA is TGTGCCAGCAGCTCAAGGGACAGGGGTGGCACTGAAGCTTTCTTT. Protein: CASSSRDRGGTEAFF. V usage is TRBV7-9 and J usage is TRBJ1-1; TRBD1 aligns across 10 bases. Germline CDR1 SEHNR, CDR2 FQNEAQ (reference sequence). The J segment lost 4 bases and the V segment lost 4 bases, leaving 6 bases of the junction unmatched. The length of the CDR3 is 15 residues.

The CDR3 DNA reads TGTGCCAGCAGCCCGATCCGTGTAGCGGGAGTGGCCAATGAGCAGTTCTTC. Encoded protein: CASSPIRVAGVANEQFF. The chain couples TRBV7-9 to TRBJ2-1; 9 bases fit TRBD2. J lost 6 bases, V lost 5 bases, and 14 bases had no gene match. The CDR3 runs to 17 residues. In germline, CDR1 is SEHNR, CDR2 FQNEAQ (reference sequence).

The V call is TRBV28, the J call TRBJ2-1; TRBD2 matches 8 bases. In germline, CDR1 is MDHEN, CDR2 SYDVKM. The CDR3 is 15 amino acids. J lost 4 bases, V lost 5 bases, and 7 bases had no gene match. The DNA of the CDR3 is TGTGCCAGCAGTCCTGGACTAGCACGATACAATGAGCAGTTCTTC. This codes for CASSPGLARYNEQFF. The whole variable domain, remainder taken from reference TRBV28 and TRBJ2-1, is DVKVTQSSRYLVKRTGEKVFLECVQDMDHENMFWYRQDPGLGLRLIYFSYDVKMKEKGDIPEGYSVSREKKERFSLILESASTNQTSMYLCASSPGLARYNEQFFGPGTRLTVL.

The genes are TRBV27 and TRBJ2-3; 9 bases are shared with TRBD2. From germline, CDR1 is MNHEY and CDR2 SMNVEV (reference sequence). The CDR3 has 16 residues. J was trimmed by 4 bases and V by 6 bases; bases with no gene match: 11. The CDR3 DNA reads as TGTGCCAGCAGAGTAGCGGGAGTTGGAAAACCAGATACGCAGTATTTT. Translation: CASRVAGVGKPDTQYF.

V and J are TRBV7-8 and TRBJ2-1; TRBD1 matches at 7 bases. V gave up 3 bases and J gave up 6 bases; unmatched junction bases: 5. CDR1 is SGHVS, CDR2 FQNEAQ, per germline. The CDR3 runs 14 residues. The CDR3 bases are TGTGCCAGCAGCTTTACGACAGGGAGCAATGAGCAGTTCTTC. Protein product: CASSFTTGSNEQFF.

A word on this clone: A read error is possible here, since a much larger clone lies one base away. The CDR3 loop is CASSRQGNTEAFF. The CDR3, as DNA: TGTGCCAGCAGCCGACAGGGCAACACTGAAGCTTTCTTT. The genes are TRBV7-2 and TRBJ1-1; 7 bases fit TRBD1. Per the germline V gene, CDR1 is SGHTA and CDR2 is FQGNSA. The V segment lost 5 bases and the J segment 2 bases; nucleotides outside the gene matches: 2. This CDR3 contains 13 residues.

This clone was seen ten or more times. The same CDR3 can be traced to other DNA sequences in this sample. The chain has TRBV18 and TRBJ1-5; 8 bases match TRBD1. V gave up 4 bases and J gave up 2 bases; unmatched junction bases: 1. This CDR3 comprises 14 residues. Germline CDR1 is KGHSH and CDR2 is LQKENI. The DNA for the CDR3 is TGTGCCAGCTCACTGACAGGGGGCAATCAGCCCCAGCATTTT. Amino acids: CASSLTGGNQPQHF.

The V and J genes are TRBV6-6 and TRBJ2-1; D is unresolved. Trimming took off 6 bases at V and 0 bases at J, with 12 bases between the two ends. This CDR3 is built from 15 residues. Germline V gives CDR1 MNHNY, CDR2 SVGAGI (reference sequence). The CDR3 spells CASSGAPSSYNEQFF. The CDR3 DNA reads as TGTGCCAGCAGCGGCGCGCCGAGCTCCTACAATGAGCAGTTCTTC.

V gene TRBV9 combines with J gene TRBJ1-6; D not resolved. The germline V gene has CDR1 SGDLS and CDR2 YYNGEE. The CDR3 covers 17 residues. With 3 bases removed from V and 8 bases from J, the gap between germline ends came to 21 bases. CDR3 amino acids: CASSERDNPRNYSPLHF. CDR3 nucleotides: TGTGCCAGCAGCGAGAGAGACAACCCTAGGAACTATTCACCCCTCCACTTT.

V and J are TRBV10-3 and TRBJ2-6; D gene ambiguous. V was trimmed by 10 bases and J by 0 bases, leaving 4 bases between them. The CDR3 sequence is 12 residues long. From germline, CDR1 is ENHRY and CDR2 SYGVKD. The CDR3: CATSSGANVLTF. The CDR3 coding sequence is TGTGCCACAAGCTCTGGGGCCAACGTCCTGACTTTC.

In its sample, this clone was seen a few times. The chain uses TRBV13 and TRBJ1-2; tentatively, D is TRBD1 (5 bases). This CDR3 contains 15 residues. CDR1 PRHDT and CDR2 FYEKMQ come from the germline V gene (reference sequence). V was shortened by 1 base and J by 6 bases, with 15 bases between the two germline ends. The DNA of the CDR3 is TGTGCCAGCAGCTTAGAGGGGTCGCCTGAAAATGGCTACACCTTC. Protein product: CASSLEGSPENGYTF.

This chain links TRBV11-2 with TRBJ2-1, with D hard to call. The germline V gene encodes CDR1 SGHAT and CDR2 FQNNGV. The CDR3 has 13 amino acids. The V and J ends lost 1 base and 3 bases respectively, with 4 bases between them. CDR3 coding DNA: TGTGCCAGCAGCTTAGGAGGCTACAATGAGCAGTTCTTC. Its translation: CASSLGGYNEQFF.

The rearrangement uses TRBV7-9 and TRBJ2-3, with a possible D match to TRBD1 (6 bases). Trimming took off 2 bases at V and 0 bases at J, with 9 bases between the two ends. Germline CDR1 reads SEHNR; CDR2 reads FQNEAQ (reference sequence). This CDR3 has 15 residues. CDR3 protein: CASSLQGMSTDTQYF. For the CDR3, the DNA is TGTGCCAGCAGCTTACAGGGGATGAGCACAGATACGCAGTATTTT.

In its sample, this clone was seen a few times. J is TRBJ2-1 and V is TRBV21-1; TRBD2, the D gene given by the table, was not confirmed from the DNA. TRBV21-1 is a listed pseudogene. This CDR3 region has 14 residues. The CDR3 spells CASNSGRALNEQFF. CDR3 bases: TGTGCCAGCAATAGCGGGAGGGCCCTCAATGAGCAGTTCTTC.

The CDR3 protein is CSVARRTDLNTEAFF. CDR3 bases: TGCAGCGTTGCCCGGCGCACAGATTTGAACACTGAAGCTTTCTTT. The chain joins TRBV29-1 to TRBJ1-1, with no clear D. This CDR3 is built from 15 residues. V was pared by 4 bases and J by 0 bases, with 15 bases between. Germline values: CDR1 SQVTM, CDR2 ANQGSEA. The variable domain in full, with the rest retrieved from reference TRBV29-1 and TRBJ1-1, is SAVISQKPSRDICQRGTSLTIQCQVDSQVTMMFWYRQQPGQSLTLIATANQGSEATYESGFVIDKFPISRPNLTFSTLTVSNMSPEDSSIYLCSVARRTDLNTEAFFGQGTRLTVV.

The chain employs TRBV20-1 and TRBJ1-3; D is unresolved. V was shortened by 3 bases and J by 4 bases, with 4 bases between the two germline ends. Germline CDR1 is DFQATT and CDR2 is SNEGSKA (reference sequence). The CDR3 is made up of 11 amino acids. The DNA of the CDR3 is TGCAGTGCTAGCCGGGGAAACACCATATATTTT. This encodes CSASRGNTIYF.

In its sample, this clone was seen a few times. The chain recombines TRBV20-1 with TRBJ1-1; no firm D call. Germline V gene data show CDR1 as DFQATT and CDR2 as SNEGSKA (reference sequence). V was clipped by 3 bases and J by 4 bases, with 3 bases between them. The CDR3 covers 10 residues. This CDR3 is CSASSTEAFF. DNA for the CDR3: TGCAGTGCTAGCAGCACTGAAGCTTTCTTT.

In this sample, this clone turned up a few times. CDR3 protein: CASSLSISEQFF. CDR3 nucleotides: TGTGCCAGCAGCTTGTCGATAAGTGAGCAGTTCTTC. V is TRBV7-9 and J is TRBJ2-1, with D unclear. The CDR3 totals 12 residues. Germline lookup yields CDR1 SEHNR and CDR2 FQNEAQ (reference sequence). Trimming stripped 3 bases from V and 9 bases from J, with 9 bases between.

For the CDR3, the DNA is TGTGCCAGTCAAGAAGCAACTAATGAAAAACTGTTTTTT. It codes for CASQEATNEKLFF. V usage is TRBV28 and J usage is TRBJ1-4; D gene ambiguous. This CDR3 is 13 amino acids long. V was shortened by 9 bases and J by 0 bases, with 8 bases between the two germline ends. Germline-derived CDR1 and CDR2 are MDHEN and SYDVKM. Using reference TRBV28 and TRBJ1-4 for the parts outside the CDR3, the full variable domain is DVKVTQSSRYLVKRTGEKVFLECVQDMDHENMFWYRQDPGLGLRLIYFSYDVKMKEKGDIPEGYSVSREKKERFSLILESASTNQTSMYLCASQEATNEKLFFGSGTQLSVL.

The chain joins TRBV19 to TRBJ2-5; 9 nucleotides align to TRBD1. V dropped 3 bases and J dropped 4; count of bases not matched to a gene: 6. The CDR3 has 15 amino acids. Germline lookup yields CDR1 LNHDA and CDR2 SQIVND (reference sequence). The CDR3 loop is CASSIRRQGGETQYF. The CDR3 bases are TGTGCCAGTAGTATTAGGAGACAGGGGGGAGAGACCCAGTACTTC.

This chain connects TRBV29-1 to TRBJ1-1; D is unclear. The V end was cut by 4 bases, the J end by 2 bases, with 11 bases between. Germline V CDR1 and CDR2: SQVTM, ANQGSEA. CDR3 length: 13 amino acids. This CDR3 reads CSVVWGVNTEAFF. The CDR3 DNA reads as TGCAGCGTTGTTTGGGGAGTTAACACTGAAGCTTTCTTT.

This clone appeared a few times. J is TRBJ2-4 and V is TRBV2; possibly TRBD2 for D (6 bases). The CDR3 has 15 residues. Germline V gene sequence: CDR1 SNHLY, CDR2 FYNNEI. V was cut by 4 bases and J by 6 bases, with 16 bases left in between. The CDR3 region has the DNA TGTGCCAGCAGTGGGCCCCTAAGGGAGGCAAACATTCAGTACTTC. Its translation: CASSGPLREANIQYF.

This rearrangement joins TRBV5-1 to TRBJ1-5, with a possible D match to TRBD1 (6 bases). V shed 4 bases and J shed 0 bases, with 14 bases lying between them. This CDR3 region has 16 residues. From germline, CDR1 is SGHRS and CDR2 YFSETQ. CDR3 nucleotide sequence: TGCGCCAGCAGCCCAACAACAGGGACTAGCAATCAGCCCCAGCATTTT. It is translated as CASSPTTGTSNQPQHF.

This clone was detected ten times or more. The chain is built from TRBV2 and TRBJ1-1; no firm D call. Germline values: CDR1 SNHLY, CDR2 FYNNEI. This CDR3 contains 13 residues. V was shortened by 5 bases and J by 6 bases, with 13 bases between the two germline ends. The CDR3: CASSTEFTAEAFF. The CDR3, as DNA: TGTGCCAGCAGTACAGAGTTCACCGCTGAAGCTTTCTTT.